Shown below are 20 T cell receptor beta chains from a single sample sequenced in a study of blood T cell repertoires in COVID-19. Clones were sequenced by immunoSEQ multiplex PCR, and TCRdb holds only the in-frame ones, with some missing. Found here are 310,000 or so clones, about nine tenths of them singletons; the top ten hold 1.1%. Sequenced material: PBMCs or T cells enriched from blood (not recorded which). Every receptor here comes from a woman under 40 who had recovered from COVID-19.

This sequence joins TRBV6-5 and TRBJ1-5, with D perhaps matching TRBD1 (6 bases). Germline V CDR1 and CDR2: MNHEY, SVGAGI. The V end lost 3 bases, the J end lost 5 bases, and 17 bases lay between the germline ends. The CDR3 loop spans 16 amino acids. The CDR3 DNA reads as TGTGCCAGCAGTTATGGGGGCCCCTTAGGGCATCAGCCCCAGCATTTT. Translating it yields CASSYGGPLGHQPQHF.

The CDR3 nucleotides read TGTGCCAGCAGCCGTACCGGGACGGGGGCCTACGAGCAGTACTTC. Protein sequence: CASSRTGTGAYEQYF. The chain is built from TRBV5-6 and TRBJ2-7; D is possibly TRBD2 (6 bases). This CDR3 is 15 amino acids long. Germline loops: CDR1 SGHDT, CDR2 YYEEEE. V was shortened by 4 bases and J by 2 bases, with 16 bases between the two germline ends. The whole variable domain, remainder taken from reference TRBV5-6 and TRBJ2-7, is DAGVTQSPTHLIKTRGQQVTLRCSPKSGHDTVSWYQQALGQGPQFIFQYYEEEERQRGNFPDRFSGHQFPNYSSELNVNALLLGDSALYLCASSRTGTGAYEQYFGPGTRLTVT.

This clone was detected once. The V gene is TRBV6-5, the J gene TRBJ1-2, with 9 bases aligning to TRBD1. The CDR3 contains 13 residues. Germline V gene lookup returns CDR1 MNHEY and CDR2 SVGAGI. V lost 6 bases to trimming and J lost 8 bases; unmatched junction nucleotides: 7. The CDR3 DNA follows: TGTGCCAGCAGGAACAGGGGGCCCGAGGGCTACACCTTC. Translating gives CASRNRGPEGYTF.

The CDR3 spells CASSPLLTSGRVETKNIQYF. CDR3 nucleotide sequence: TGTGCCAGCAGCCCCCTCTTGACTAGCGGGAGGGTAGAGACCAAAAACATTCAGTACTTC. The chain carries TRBV3-1 (or the pseudogene TRBV3-2) and TRBJ2-4; TRBD2 aligns across 14 bases. Losses at the gene ends were 4 bases for V and 2 bases for J; bases not matched to a gene: 13. The CDR3 spans 20 residues. Germline CDR1 reads LGHDT; CDR2 reads YNNKEL (reference sequence).

This clone has a single count. V is TRBV6-6 and J is TRBJ1-2, with D perhaps TRBD1 (5 bases). Germline CDR1 and CDR2: MNHNY and SVGAGI (reference sequence). The CDR3 runs 13 residues. Trimming pared 6 bases from V and 3 bases from J, leaving 11 bases between. Written as DNA, the CDR3 is TGTGCCAGCAGCCCGGACAACTACTATGGCTACACCTTC. Its protein is CASSPDNYYGYTF.

The genes are TRBV7-6 and TRBJ1-2; D gene unclear. The V end lost 2 bases, the J end lost 6 bases, and 10 bases lay between the germline ends. This CDR3 spans 13 amino acids. The germline gives CDR1 SGHVS, CDR2 FNYEAQ. CDR3 nucleotides: TGTGCCAGCAGCTTAACGGAGTTGGATGGCTACACCTTC. It translates to CASSLTELDGYTF. Combining the CDR3 with reference TRBV7-6 and TRBJ1-2 gives the whole variable domain GAGVSQSPRYKVTKRGQDVALRCDPISGHVSLYWYRQALGQGPEFLTYFNYEAQQDKSGLPNDRFSAERPEGSISTLTIQRTEQRDSAMYRCASSLTELDGYTFGSGTRLTVV.

The V and J genes are TRBV3-1 (or the pseudogene TRBV3-2) and TRBJ2-6; 7 bases map to TRBD1. V shed 0 bases, J shed 2 bases, and the junction held 7 bases outside the gene matches. CDR1 and CDR2 (germline): LGHDT, YNNKEL (reference sequence). The CDR3 sequence is 18 residues long. The CDR3 DNA reads as TGTGCCAGCAGCCAAGACGGACAGGTTACCCCTGGGGCCAACGTCCTGACTTTC. Amino acids: CASSQDGQVTPGANVLTF.

The chain couples TRBV7-9 to TRBJ1-1; D gene unclear. This CDR3 is built from 14 residues. Germline assignment: CDR1 SEHNR and CDR2 FQNEAQ (reference sequence). V was cut by 4 bases and J by 1 base, with 10 bases left in between. CDR3 DNA sequence: TGTGCCAGCAGCTCCCTAGGATCGAACACTGAAGCTTTCTTT. This encodes CASSSLGSNTEAFF.

This rearrangement joins TRBV28 to TRBJ1-6; 7 nucleotides line up with TRBD1. The junction had 10 bases not matched to a gene; V was cut back by 4 bases and J by 13 bases. Germline CDR1 reads MDHEN; CDR2 reads SYDVKM. CDR3 length: 14 amino acids. In DNA, the CDR3 is TGTGCCAGCAGTTCGGGACAGACTCATTACCCCCTCCACTTT. Translation gives CASSSGQTHYPLHF.

The chain links TRBV6-5 to TRBJ2-1; 11 positions match TRBD2. Germline-derived CDR1 and CDR2 are MNHEY and SVGAGI. Trimming at V came to 6 bases and at J to 4 bases, leaving 5 bases not matched to a gene. This CDR3 spans 15 amino acids. The CDR3 loop is CASSFTSGGYNEQFF. The DNA for the CDR3 is TGTGCCAGCAGCTTCACTAGCGGGGGTTACAATGAGCAGTTCTTC.

The chain uses TRBV29-1 and TRBJ2-1, with D perhaps TRBD2 (6 bases). From germline, CDR1 is SQVTM and CDR2 ANQGSEA. V was shortened by 5 bases and J by 4 bases, with 21 bases between the two germline ends. There are 16 residues in the CDR3. CDR3 sequence: CSVSGVAAIGYNEQFF. Written as DNA, the CDR3 is TGCAGCGTTAGTGGAGTAGCGGCCATCGGATACAATGAGCAGTTCTTC.

DNA of the CDR3: TGTGCCAGCAGCGCCCAGGGGCGGGCCTTAGTTAATGAGCAGTTCTTC. It translates to CASSAQGRALVNEQFF. V usage is TRBV5-4 and J usage is TRBJ2-1; tentative D call: TRBD1 (6 bases). Trimming took off 4 bases at V and 7 bases at J, with 21 bases between the two ends. The germline gives CDR1 SGHNT, CDR2 YYREEE (reference sequence). The CDR3 has 16 residues.

The rearrangement uses TRBV7-3 and TRBJ2-1; the D gene is possibly TRBD1 (6 bases). The germline V and J ends were trimmed by 2 bases and 7 bases, with 18 bases remaining between them. Germline V gene lookup returns CDR1 SGHTA and CDR2 FQGTGA. This CDR3 contains 16 residues. CDR3 nucleotide sequence: TGTGCCAGCAGCTTACACAGGGAGATCATAGGTAATGAGCAGTTCTTC. It specifies CASSLHREIIGNEQFF.

The V call is TRBV27, the J call TRBJ1-5, with TRBD1 matching over 7 bases. Germline lookup yields CDR1 MNHEY and CDR2 SMNVEV (reference sequence). Trimming removed 2 bases from V and 6 bases from J; junction bases left unmatched: 4. The CDR3 loop spans 14 amino acids. DNA of the CDR3: TGTGCCAGCAGTTTAGTGGGACAGACTCAGCCCCAGCATTTT. Amino acids: CASSLVGQTQPQHF.

The J gene is TRBJ1-6, the V gene TRBV7-2; D remains unclear. Germline V gene sequence: CDR1 SGHTA, CDR2 FQGNSA. This CDR3 region has 12 residues. Trimming stripped 2 bases from V and 10 bases from J, with 6 bases between. In nucleotides, the CDR3 is TGTGCCAGCAGCTTATCCCTGTCACCCCTCCACTTT. It is translated as CASSLSLSPLHF.

The gene calls are TRBV6-1 and TRBJ2-1; D call uncertain. The CDR3 consists of 17 residues. Trimming pared 4 bases from V and 4 bases from J, leaving 20 bases between. Germline CDR1 reads MNHNS; CDR2 reads SASEGT. In nucleotides, the CDR3 is TGTGCCAGCAGTGGGTTGGGCGTCGGAAGTCGTTACAATGAGCAGTTCTTC. Its translation: CASSGLGVGSRYNEQFF.

The CDR3 bases are TGTGCCAGCAGTTTAAAGGTAGCGGGGAGGAATGAGCAGTTCTTC. Residues: CASSLKVAGRNEQFF. The V and J genes are TRBV28 and TRBJ2-1; 8 nucleotides match TRBD2. From germline, CDR1 is MDHEN and CDR2 SYDVKM. The CDR3 sequence is 15 residues long. The trim removed 2 bases at V and 7 bases at J, leaving 7 bases unmatched.

This clone is a singleton in its sample. This rearrangement joins TRBV12-5 to TRBJ2-7; TRBD1 matches at 8 bases. CDR1 is LGHNT, CDR2 FRNRAP, per germline. V dropped 3 bases and J dropped 5; count of bases not matched to a gene: 3. The CDR3 spans 13 residues. The CDR3 nucleotides are TGTGCTAGTGGTTTACAGGGGGACCACGAGCAGTACTTC. Its protein product is CASGLQGDHEQYF.

The chain recombines TRBV19 with TRBJ2-6; 9 bases fit TRBD1. The CDR3 runs to 18 residues. J gave up 2 bases and V 5 bases, and 10 bases lay outside the gene matches. Germline V gene data show CDR1 as LNHDA and CDR2 as SQIVND (reference sequence). The CDR3 protein is CASSARTGVHPGANVLTF. In DNA form, the CDR3 reads TGTGCCAGTAGTGCAAGGACAGGGGTCCATCCTGGGGCCAACGTCCTGACTTTC.

V usage is TRBV4-3 and J usage is TRBJ2-1; D remains ambiguous. CDR3 length: 16 residues. V lost 0 bases and J lost 0, with 9 bases in between. CDR1 LGHNA and CDR2 YSLEER come from the germline V gene. The CDR3 sequence is CASSQDRPSSYNEQFF. CDR3 bases: TGCGCCAGCAGCCAAGATCGCCCTAGCTCCTACAATGAGCAGTTCTTC.